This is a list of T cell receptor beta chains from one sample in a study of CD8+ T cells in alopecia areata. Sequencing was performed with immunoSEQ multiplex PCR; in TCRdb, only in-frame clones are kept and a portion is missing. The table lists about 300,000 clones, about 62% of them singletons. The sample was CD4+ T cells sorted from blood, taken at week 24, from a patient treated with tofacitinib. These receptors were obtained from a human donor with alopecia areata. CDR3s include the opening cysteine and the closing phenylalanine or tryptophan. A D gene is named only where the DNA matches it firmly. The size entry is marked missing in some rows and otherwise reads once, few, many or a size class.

CSVRDRDYGYTF,TGCAGCGTTCGGGACAGGGACTATGGCTACACCTTC,TRBD1,TRBJ1-2,TRBV29-1,.
CASSQTDSSYEQYF,TGTGCCAGCAGCCAAACAGACAGCTCCTACGAGCAGTACTTC,.,TRBJ2-7,TRBV7-9,.
CASSFWQGQEAFF,TGTGCCAGCAGCTTCTGGCAGGGTCAAGAAGCTTTCTTT,.,TRBJ1-1,TRBV7-9,.
CAWSVRGVATDTQYF,TGTGCCTGGAGTGTACGTGGAGTGGCCACAGATACGCAGTATTTT,.,TRBJ2-3,TRBV30,.
CASSQTKQGMNTEAFF,TGTGCCAGCTCACAAACTAAACAGGGGATGAACACTGAAGCTTTCTTT,TRBD1,TRBJ1-1,TRBV18,.
CASDYQGANDYGYTF,TGTGCCTCCGATTACCAGGGGGCCAACGACTATGGCTACACCTTC,TRBD1,TRBJ1-2,TRBV30,.
CASSLPGPFAEQYF,TGTGCCAGCAGCCTGCCGGGCCCCTTCGCCGAGCAGTACTTC,.,TRBJ2-7,TRBV7-2,.
CASRQGGNSPLHF,TGTGCCAGCAGACAGGGTGGTAATTCACCCCTCCACTTT,.,TRBJ1-6,TRBV5-4,few
CASSGFFEQYF,TGTGCCAGCAGTGGCTTCTTCGAGCAGTACTTC,.,TRBJ2-7,TRBV25-1,.
CASSSRGNQPQHF,TGTGCCAGCAGTTCTAGGGGCAATCAGCCCCAGCATTTT,.,TRBJ1-5,TRBV6-5,.
CSVEVNRGNTIYF,TGCAGCGTTGAAGTGAACAGGGGGAACACCATATATTTT,TRBD1,TRBJ1-3,TRBV29-1,.
CASSLGARDIQYF,TGTGCCAGCAGCTTAGGGGCCCGGGACATTCAGTACTTC,.,TRBJ2-4,TRBV7-9,.
CSAIGGQRSYNEQFF,TGCAGCGCCATAGGGGGACAAAGGTCCTACAATGAGCAGTTCTTC,.,TRBJ2-1,TRBV29-1,.
CASSEVGGPGELFF,TGTGCCAGCAGTGAAGTTGGGGGGCCCGGGGAGCTGTTTTTT,.,TRBJ2-2,TRBV6-4,once
CAISPIEDSPLHF,TGTGCCATCAGTCCGATCGAGGATTCACCCCTCCACTTT,.,TRBJ1-6,TRBV10-3,.
CAWMVGHNYGYTF,TGTGCCTGGATGGTGGGTCATAACTATGGCTACACCTTC,.,TRBJ1-2,TRBV30,.
CASSLSLRARDTQYF,TGTGCCAGCAGTTTATCTCTGAGGGCCCGTGATACGCAGTATTTT,.,TRBJ2-3,TRBV28,few
CATLKGYQETQYF,TGTGCCACCCTAAAGGGATACCAAGAGACCCAGTACTTC,.,TRBJ2-5,TRBV15,.
CASSEHYTDTQYF,TGTGCCAGCAGTGAACACTACACAGATACGCAGTATTTT,.,TRBJ2-3,TRBV6-1,.
CATRAEGFKEPLHF,TGCGCCACCAGGGCTGAGGGATTTAAGGAACCCCTCCACTTT,.,TRBJ1-6,TRBV5-1,.
CASSPLNIQYF,TGTGCCAGCAGTCCCCTGAACATTCAGTACTTC,.,TRBJ2-4,TRBV6-1,.
CACTGANTEAFF,TGTGCCTGCACCGGGGCGAACACTGAAGCTTTCTTT,.,TRBJ1-1,TRBV30,.
CASSLVGLAFYNEQFF,TGCGCCAGCAGCTTGGTTGGACTAGCGTTTTACAATGAGCAGTTCTTC,TRBD2,TRBJ2-1,TRBV5-1,.
CASSLGQGSNYGYTF,TGCGCCAGCAGCCTCGGACAGGGCTCTAACTATGGCTACACCTTC,TRBD1,TRBJ1-2,TRBV4-3,.
CAWKRQIYNSPLHF,TGTGCCTGGAAAAGACAGATCTATAATTCACCCCTCCACTTT,.,TRBJ1-6,TRBV30,.
CASSSNPNRQGMNTEAFF,TGTGCCAGTAGTAGTAACCCCAACCGACAGGGGATGAACACTGAAGCTTTCTTT,TRBD1,TRBJ1-1,TRBV19,.
CASSLKLMETQYF,TGCGCCAGCAGCTTGAAACTTATGGAGACCCAGTACTTC,.,TRBJ2-5,TRBV5-1,.
CASSGQVGRNQPQHF,TGTGCCAGCAGCGGACAGGTCGGAAGGAATCAGCCCCAGCATTTT,TRBD1,TRBJ1-5,TRBV28,few
CATSPRATGLYEQYF,TGTGCCACCAGCCCGCGAGCCACGGGCCTGTACGAGCAGTACTTC,.,TRBJ2-7,TRBV15,.
CASSPVTGELFF,TGTGCCAGCAGTCCTGTCACCGGGGAGCTGTTTTTT,.,TRBJ2-2,TRBV7-2,few
CASSIEAGGTEAFF,TGTGCCAGTAGTATAGAGGCCGGGGGCACTGAAGCTTTCTTT,.,TRBJ1-1,TRBV19,.
CASSDRRGPLFF,TGTGCCAGCAGTGATCGGCGGGGCCCTCTGTTTTTT,.,TRBJ1-4,TRBV25-1,.
CASSLSGGYEQYF,TGTGCCAGCAGTTTATCCGGTGGCTACGAGCAGTACTTC,.,TRBJ2-7,TRBV27,.
CASSPRGSNTGELFF,TGTGCCAGCAGCCCCCGGGGGTCGAACACCGGGGAGCTGTTTTTT,.,TRBJ2-2,TRBV7-2,.
CSVAPTGDTYEQYF,TGCAGCGTAGCTCCGACAGGGGATACCTACGAGCAGTACTTC,TRBD1,TRBJ2-7,TRBV29-1,few
CAAPGEAFF,TGTGCCGCACCGGGTGAAGCTTTCTTT,.,TRBJ1-1,TRBV7-6,.
CSARIQEAFF,TGCAGTGCTCGGATCCAGGAAGCTTTCTTT,.,TRBJ1-1,TRBV20-1,.
CSVVSRQSNTGELFF,TGCAGCGTTGTTTCGCGACAGAGCAACACCGGGGAGCTGTTTTTT,.,TRBJ2-2,TRBV29-1,.
CASSLVGAQGDGYTF,TGCGCCAGCAGCTTGGTTGGCGCCCAGGGAGATGGCTACACCTTC,.,TRBJ1-2,TRBV5-1,.
CAWSVGGEGQPQHF,TGTGCCTGGAGTGTGGGAGGCGAGGGTCAGCCCCAGCATTTT,.,TRBJ1-5,TRBV30,few
CATRREGTNQPQHF,TGTGCCACCAGACGTGAGGGTACTAATCAGCCCCAGCATTTT,.,TRBJ1-5,TRBV15,.
CASTRGRGETQYF,TGCGCCAGCACGAGGGGGCGAGGAGAGACCCAGTACTTC,TRBD1,TRBJ2-5,TRBV5-1,.
CSVVSGPYGYTF,TGCAGCGTTGTGTCGGGGCCTTATGGCTACACCTTC,.,TRBJ1-2,TRBV29-1,few